This is a list of T cell receptor beta chains from one sample in a study of shared clonotypes between healthy human individuals. Only in-frame clones appear in the TCRdb table, and some are missing; sequencing was by immunoSEQ multiplex PCR. The sample lists under 600,000 clones, about 97% occurring once. Sequencing was done on a sample of naive CD4+ T cells sorted from blood. Every receptor here comes from a woman aged 25 to 45 in good health. CDR3s include the opening cysteine and the closing phenylalanine or tryptophan. Each record gives: V gene, D gene, clone size, J gene, CDR3 DNA, CDR3 protein. A D gene is named only where the DNA matches it firmly. Clone size is shown for a subset of rows, as once, few, many or a class of expanded clone.

V gene: TRBV13; D gene: TRBD2; clone size: NA; J gene: TRBJ2-7; CDR3 DNA: TGTGCCAGCAGCTTAGGGTTGGGACTAGGCGAGCAGTACTTC; CDR3 protein: CASSLGLGLGEQYF
V gene: TRBV5-6; D gene: NA; clone size: NA; J gene: TRBJ1-2; CDR3 DNA: TGTGCCAGCAGCGCCCGGGCCCCCTATGGCTACACCTTC; CDR3 protein: CASSARAPYGYTF
V gene: TRBV5-4; D gene: NA; clone size: NA; J gene: TRBJ2-7; CDR3 DNA: TGTGCCAGCAGCAGTTTACGCATAGGGACCGTTGCCTACGAGCAGTACTTC; CDR3 protein: CASSSLRIGTVAYEQYF
V gene: TRBV29-1; D gene: NA; clone size: NA; J gene: TRBJ2-7; CDR3 DNA: TGCAGCGTTGAGGCCCCGGGTGTAAGCGCCTTATACGAGCAGTACTTC; CDR3 protein: CSVEAPGVSALYEQYF
V gene: TRBV5-4; D gene: NA; clone size: NA; J gene: TRBJ2-7; CDR3 DNA: TGTGCCAGCAGCCGACCGGGTACGATTTCCTACGAGCAGTACTTC; CDR3 protein: CASSRPGTISYEQYF
V gene: TRBV11-1; D gene: TRBD2; clone size: NA; J gene: TRBJ2-1; CDR3 DNA: TGTGCCAGCAGCTCCTGGGGTAGCGGGATGCGGGACAATGAGCAGTTCTTC; CDR3 protein: CASSSWGSGMRDNEQFF
V gene: TRBV15; D gene: TRBD2; clone size: NA; J gene: TRBJ2-7; CDR3 DNA: TGTGCCACCAGCAGAGAGCTAGCGGGGGCCCGGTTTTACGAGCAGTACTTC; CDR3 protein: CATSRELAGARFYEQYF
V gene: TRBV4-1; D gene: NA; clone size: once; J gene: TRBJ1-4; CDR3 DNA: TGCGCCAGCAGCCAAGAGCCCTTTCGAAAACTGTTTTTT; CDR3 protein: CASSQEPFRKLFF
V gene: TRBV9; D gene: NA; clone size: NA; J gene: TRBJ2-5; CDR3 DNA: TGTGCCAGCAGCCGCATCTTGGGGCGGACAGAGACCCAGTACTTC; CDR3 protein: CASSRILGRTETQYF
V gene: TRBV7-6; D gene: NA; clone size: NA; J gene: TRBJ2-1; CDR3 DNA: TGTGCCAGCAGTGGGGCGGGCAATGAGCAGTTCTTC; CDR3 protein: CASSGAGNEQFF
V gene: TRBV19; D gene: TRBD1; clone size: NA; J gene: TRBJ1-4; CDR3 DNA: TGTGCCAGTAGTATCCGGGACAGGGGATCGACTAATGAAAAACTGTTTTTT; CDR3 protein: CASSIRDRGSTNEKLFF
V gene: TRBV6-1; D gene: TRBD1; clone size: NA; J gene: TRBJ1-1; CDR3 DNA: TGTGCCAGCGAACGGACAGGGCTCACTGAAGCTTTCTTT; CDR3 protein: CASERTGLTEAFF
V gene: TRBV12-5; D gene: TRBD1; clone size: once; J gene: TRBJ2-5; CDR3 DNA: TGTGCTAGTGCACTGGACCGGGACAGGGGGCGTGAGACCCAGTACTTC; CDR3 protein: CASALDRDRGRETQYF
V gene: TRBV6-5; D gene: NA; clone size: NA; J gene: TRBJ2-7; CDR3 DNA: TGTGCCAGCAGTACGCGGGGACGCAGCTCCTACGAGCAGTACTTC; CDR3 protein: CASSTRGRSSYEQYF
V gene: TRBV28; D gene: NA; clone size: NA; J gene: TRBJ2-5; CDR3 DNA: TGTGCCAGCAGTTTACGGGGCCGACGGGAGACCCAGTACTTC; CDR3 protein: CASSLRGRRETQYF
V gene: TRBV5-1; D gene: NA; clone size: NA; J gene: TRBJ2-7; CDR3 DNA: TGCGCCAGCAGCTTGATGCGGGATCAGTACGAGCAGTACTTC; CDR3 protein: CASSLMRDQYEQYF
V gene: TRBV6-1; D gene: NA; clone size: NA; J gene: TRBJ2-7; CDR3 DNA: TGTGCCAGTCTCCCAGGGCAGTACTACGAGCAGTACTTC; CDR3 protein: CASLPGQYYEQYF
V gene: TRBV5-4; D gene: TRBD1; clone size: NA; J gene: TRBJ2-1; CDR3 DNA: TGTGCCAGCAGCCCCGGGACAGGGGGATTGGATGAGCAGTTCTTC; CDR3 protein: CASSPGTGGLDEQFF
V gene: TRBV7-9; D gene: TRBD2; clone size: NA; J gene: TRBJ2-1; CDR3 DNA: TGTGCCAGCAGGGAACTAGCGGGGGACTATGAGCAGTTCTTC; CDR3 protein: CASRELAGDYEQFF
V gene: TRBV5-5; D gene: NA; clone size: NA; J gene: TRBJ1-4; CDR3 DNA: TGTGCCAGCAGCCCAGGGGATTCTAATGAAAAACTGTTTTTT; CDR3 protein: CASSPGDSNEKLFF
V gene: TRBV15; D gene: TRBD2; clone size: NA; J gene: TRBJ2-7; CDR3 DNA: TGTGCCACCAGCAGAGCCGGGACTAGACCCTACGAGCAGTACTTC; CDR3 protein: CATSRAGTRPYEQYF
V gene: TRBV5-6; D gene: NA; clone size: NA; J gene: TRBJ1-5; CDR3 DNA: TGTGCCAGCAGCGCGACAGAATATAGCAATCAGCCCCAGCATTTT; CDR3 protein: CASSATEYSNQPQHF
V gene: TRBV11-2; D gene: NA; clone size: once; J gene: TRBJ1-2; CDR3 DNA: TGTGCCAGCAGCTTAGGTCGAGCAGGGAACTATGGCTACACCTTC; CDR3 protein: CASSLGRAGNYGYTF
V gene: TRBV5-6; D gene: NA; clone size: NA; J gene: TRBJ2-7; CDR3 DNA: TGTGCCAGCAGCTTGTGGTTTCAGGGAACGCAGTACTTC; CDR3 protein: CASSLWFQGTQYF
V gene: TRBV18; D gene: NA; clone size: NA; J gene: TRBJ2-6; CDR3 DNA: TGTGCCAGCTCACCAACGGGGTCCGGGGCCAACGTCCTGACTTTC; CDR3 protein: CASSPTGSGANVLTF
V gene: TRBV9; D gene: TRBD1; clone size: NA; J gene: TRBJ2-7; CDR3 DNA: TGTGCCAGCAGCCCCGGGACAGGGAGTATCAACGAGCAGTACTTC; CDR3 protein: CASSPGTGSINEQYF
V gene: TRBV5-1; D gene: TRBD2; clone size: few; J gene: TRBJ2-1; CDR3 DNA: TGCGCCAGCAGCCCAACTAGCGGGAGCTCCTACAATGAGCAGTTCTTC; CDR3 protein: CASSPTSGSSYNEQFF
V gene: TRBV2; D gene: NA; clone size: NA; J gene: TRBJ1-2; CDR3 DNA: TGTGCCAGCAGCGGACAGTCGGAAGTTCGCGATGGCTACACCTTC; CDR3 protein: CASSGQSEVRDGYTF
V gene: TRBV5-1; D gene: NA; clone size: NA; J gene: TRBJ1-3; CDR3 DNA: TGCGCCAGCAGCTTGGGTCAGGGAAACACCATATATTTT; CDR3 protein: CASSLGQGNTIYF
V gene: TRBV6-5; D gene: TRBD2; clone size: NA; J gene: TRBJ2-7; CDR3 DNA: TGTGCCAGCAGCCAGAGCGGGAATTACCTCTACGAGCAGTACTTC; CDR3 protein: CASSQSGNYLYEQYF
V gene: TRBV28; D gene: TRBD1; clone size: NA; J gene: TRBJ1-2; CDR3 DNA: TGTGCCAGCGGGGGACAGGTTAACTATGGCTACACCTTC; CDR3 protein: CASGGQVNYGYTF
V gene: TRBV28; D gene: TRBD1; clone size: NA; J gene: TRBJ1-5; CDR3 DNA: TGTGCCAGCAGCCCACCGTTGGGACAGGGGGGCGATCAGCCCCAGCATTTT; CDR3 protein: CASSPPLGQGGDQPQHF
V gene: TRBV20-1; D gene: TRBD1; clone size: NA; J gene: TRBJ1-2; CDR3 DNA: TGCAGTGCTATCTTAGGGGGCGGCTACACCTTC; CDR3 protein: CSAILGGGYTF
V gene: TRBV28; D gene: NA; clone size: NA; J gene: TRBJ1-1; CDR3 DNA: TGTGCCAGCAGTTTAACGCAGAACACTGAAGCTTTCTTT; CDR3 protein: CASSLTQNTEAFF
V gene: TRBV2; D gene: NA; clone size: NA; J gene: TRBJ2-2; CDR3 DNA: TGTGCCAGCGCAGGAGCGGGCCACACCGGGGAGCTGTTTTTT; CDR3 protein: CASAGAGHTGELFF
V gene: TRBV19; D gene: NA; clone size: NA; J gene: TRBJ2-1; CDR3 DNA: TGTGCCAGTAGCTCCCAGGGGAAATACAATGAGCAGTTCTTC; CDR3 protein: CASSSQGKYNEQFF
V gene: TRBV19; D gene: NA; clone size: NA; J gene: TRBJ1-3; CDR3 DNA: TGTGCCAGTAGTTTACAGGGTTCTGGAAACACCATATATTTT; CDR3 protein: CASSLQGSGNTIYF
V gene: TRBV5-1; D gene: NA; clone size: NA; J gene: TRBJ1-6; CDR3 DNA: TGCGCCAGCAGCTTGGCAGGGATTTCTAATTCACCCCTCCACTTT; CDR3 protein: CASSLAGISNSPLHF
V gene: TRBV6-5; D gene: TRBD1; clone size: NA; J gene: TRBJ2-4; CDR3 DNA: TGTGCCAGCAGTTATGACAGGGGTGCTGGGATTCAGTACTTC; CDR3 protein: CASSYDRGAGIQYF
V gene: TRBV28; D gene: NA; clone size: NA; J gene: TRBJ1-4; CDR3 DNA: TGTGCCAGCAGTTTGGGGGGGGCTAGGGATGAAAAACTGTTTTTT; CDR3 protein: CASSLGGARDEKLFF
V gene: TRBV7-9; D gene: NA; clone size: NA; J gene: TRBJ2-7; CDR3 DNA: TGTGCCAGCAGCTTAGCTCTGGGGAAACGGGATAATGAGCAGTACTTC; CDR3 protein: CASSLALGKRDNEQYF
V gene: TRBV6-5; D gene: NA; clone size: once; J gene: TRBJ2-5; CDR3 DNA: TGTGCCAGCAGTTATGAGGTAGTGACCCAGTACTTC; CDR3 protein: CASSYEVVTQYF
V gene: TRBV7-9; D gene: TRBD1; clone size: NA; J gene: TRBJ2-1; CDR3 DNA: TGTGCCAGCAAATGGCAGGGGGCAGGATACAATGAGCAGTTCTTC; CDR3 protein: CASKWQGAGYNEQFF
V gene: TRBV11-2; D gene: TRBD2; clone size: NA; J gene: TRBJ2-1; CDR3 DNA: TGTGCCAGCAGCTTAGATCGGGGGGAGGGCCTACATGAGCAGTTCTTC; CDR3 protein: CASSLDRGEGLHEQFF
V gene: TRBV5-1; D gene: NA; clone size: NA; J gene: TRBJ2-5; CDR3 DNA: TGCGCCAGCCGCGAACAAGAGACCCAGTACTTC; CDR3 protein: CASREQETQYF
V gene: TRBV5-1; D gene: NA; clone size: NA; J gene: TRBJ1-1; CDR3 DNA: TGCGCCAGCAGCTTGGGCGCGGGACTCATGAACACTGAAGCTTTCTTT; CDR3 protein: CASSLGAGLMNTEAFF
V gene: TRBV6-5; D gene: TRBD1; clone size: NA; J gene: TRBJ2-2; CDR3 DNA: TGTGCCAGCAGCCCGAGCAGGGGGCCCTCCGGGGAGCTGTTTTTT; CDR3 protein: CASSPSRGPSGELFF
V gene: TRBV19; D gene: TRBD1; clone size: NA; J gene: TRBJ2-1; CDR3 DNA: TGTGCCAGCCGGGACAGGGCTTACAATGAGCAGTTCTTC; CDR3 protein: CASRDRAYNEQFF
V gene: TRBV5-1; D gene: NA; clone size: NA; J gene: TRBJ2-7; CDR3 DNA: TGCGCCAGCAGGGGGGCTAGCAGAAACTACGAGCAGTACTTC; CDR3 protein: CASRGASRNYEQYF
V gene: TRBV6-5; D gene: TRBD2; clone size: NA; J gene: TRBJ2-3; CDR3 DNA: TGTGCCAGCAAACTAGCGGGAGGAGAAGATACGCAGTATTTT; CDR3 protein: CASKLAGGEDTQYF
V gene: TRBV19; D gene: NA; clone size: NA; J gene: TRBJ2-1; CDR3 DNA: TGTGCCAGTAGTATGGGACACGTGGATGAGCAGTTCTTC; CDR3 protein: CASSMGHVDEQFF
V gene: TRBV7-6; D gene: NA; clone size: NA; J gene: TRBJ2-1; CDR3 DNA: TGTGCCAGCAGCTTTCTGGAGGGATCTTACAATGAGCAGTTCTTC; CDR3 protein: CASSFLEGSYNEQFF
V gene: TRBV10-3; D gene: TRBD1; clone size: NA; J gene: TRBJ2-2; CDR3 DNA: TGTGCCATCAGTCCCGGGACAGGGAGGTTGGGCACCGGGGAGCTGTTTTTT; CDR3 protein: CAISPGTGRLGTGELFF
V gene: TRBV5-1; D gene: NA; clone size: NA; J gene: TRBJ2-5; CDR3 DNA: TGCGCCAGCAGCTTTCTCGGGCAGTCGCAAGAGACCCAGTACTTC; CDR3 protein: CASSFLGQSQETQYF
V gene: TRBV7-2; D gene: NA; clone size: NA; J gene: TRBJ2-6; CDR3 DNA: TGTGCCAGCAGCGACTTTTGGGACATTCTATCTGGGGCCAACGTCCTGACTTTC; CDR3 protein: CASSDFWDILSGANVLTF
V gene: TRBV7-3; D gene: NA; clone size: NA; J gene: TRBJ2-3; CDR3 DNA: TGTGCCAGCAGCCCGCGGTTGACTCGGGACTCAAACACAGATACGCAGTATTTT; CDR3 protein: CASSPRLTRDSNTDTQYF
V gene: TRBV6-5; D gene: NA; clone size: NA; J gene: TRBJ2-2; CDR3 DNA: TGTGCCAGCAGTTACTGGAAAAGGGCCACCACCGGGGAGCTGTTTTTT; CDR3 protein: CASSYWKRATTGELFF